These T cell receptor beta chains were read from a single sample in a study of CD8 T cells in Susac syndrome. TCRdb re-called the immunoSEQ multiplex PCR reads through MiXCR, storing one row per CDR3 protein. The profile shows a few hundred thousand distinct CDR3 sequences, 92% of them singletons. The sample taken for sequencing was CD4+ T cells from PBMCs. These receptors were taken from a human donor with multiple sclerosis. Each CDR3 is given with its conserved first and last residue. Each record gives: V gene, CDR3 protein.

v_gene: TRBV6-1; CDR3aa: CASSSTGGALGPPLHF
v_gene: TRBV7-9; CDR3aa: CASSSDSRGGNTIYF
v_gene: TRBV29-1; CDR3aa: CSEGDRAVGYTF
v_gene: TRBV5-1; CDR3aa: CASARGSDGYTF
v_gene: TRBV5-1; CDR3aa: CASSFQGATYEQYF
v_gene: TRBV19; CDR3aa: CASSIQATGELFF
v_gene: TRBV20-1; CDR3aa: CSARETSGGGYEQYF
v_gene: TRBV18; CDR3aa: CASSPLKQGPYEQYF
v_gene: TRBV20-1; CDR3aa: CSARRTGGPSEALHF
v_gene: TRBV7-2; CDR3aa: CASSRGLAHNEQFF
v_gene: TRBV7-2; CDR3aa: CASSLERYEQYF
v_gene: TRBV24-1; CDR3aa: CATSDWDTSTDTQYF
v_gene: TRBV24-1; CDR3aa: CATSERRASYNEQFF
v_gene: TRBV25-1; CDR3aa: CASSDSGNSYNEQFF
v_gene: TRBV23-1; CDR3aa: CASSPTQGGEQYF
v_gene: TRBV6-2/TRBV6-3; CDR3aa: CAVSGTRGPTGELFF
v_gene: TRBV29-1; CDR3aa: CSVAGTGPPYEQYF
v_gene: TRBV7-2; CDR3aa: CASSLLGGELFF
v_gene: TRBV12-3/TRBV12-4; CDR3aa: CASSFINDYGYTF
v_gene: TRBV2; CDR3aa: CASVPGATNEKLFF
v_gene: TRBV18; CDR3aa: CASSPLPTGRVQPNEKLFF
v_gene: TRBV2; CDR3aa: CASKVSSGGQDTQYF